These T cell receptor beta chains were read from a single sample in a study of cytomegalovirus exposure and HLA in healthy donors. Only in-frame clones appear in the TCRdb table, and some are missing; sequencing was by immunoSEQ multiplex PCR. The sample shows some 170,000 clones, about 69% of them seen only once. Specimen: PBMCs. The receptors derive from a human donor in good health. CDR3s include the opening cysteine and the closing phenylalanine or tryptophan. The order of the fields is J gene, V gene, D gene, clone size, CDR3 DNA, CDR3 protein. The D gene is left open where the match is weak. Size is omitted from some rows. Given values are once, few, many or a class for expanded clones.

TRBJ2-3 | TRBV10-3 | TRBD2 | . | TGTGCCATCAGTAACCCGAGCGGGGAGAAGAGAGATACGCAGTATTTT | CAISNPSGEKRDTQYF
TRBJ2-7 | TRBV2 | TRBD1 | . | TGTGCCAGCAGAAGGACAGGGAGGCACGAGCAGTACTTC | CASRRTGRHEQYF
TRBJ1-3 | TRBV19 | . | . | TGTGCCAGTAGGGCAGGGTTCTCTGGAAACACCATATATTTT | CASRAGFSGNTIYF
TRBJ1-2 | TRBV6-1 | TRBD1 | . | TGTGCCAGCAGCCTGGACAGGGCCTATGGCTACACCTTC | CASSLDRAYGYTF
TRBJ1-6 | TRBV10-3 | . | . | TGTGCCATCAGTGGAGGGGACACTAATTCACCCCTCCACTTT | CAISGGDTNSPLHF
TRBJ2-1 | TRBV19 | . | few | TGTGCCAGTAGTATTATCCACAATGAGCAGTTCTTC | CASSIIHNEQFF
TRBJ1-6 | TRBV6-4 | . | . | TGTGCCAGCAGTGAGGAGGGGTTGAATTCACCCCTCCACTTT | CASSEEGLNSPLHF
TRBJ2-2 | TRBV29-1 | . | . | TGCAGCGGCCGGGAAGCCACCGGGGAGCTGTTTTTT | CSGREATGELFF
TRBJ2-3 | TRBV7-8 | TRBD1 | . | TGTGCCAGCAGCTTAGCGCTAGGACAGGAAGAGGGCACAGATACGCAGTATTTT | CASSLALGQEEGTDTQYF
TRBJ2-1 | TRBV15 | TRBD2 | . | TGTGCCACCAGCAGAGATCAGGCTACTAGCGGGGATGATGAGCAGTTCTTC | CATSRDQATSGDDEQFF
TRBJ2-7 | TRBV5-4 | . | once | TGTGCCAGCAGCCTGGGCGGTGGAAGGACCTACGAGCAGTACTTC | CASSLGGGRTYEQYF
TRBJ1-4 | TRBV30 | . | . | TGTGCCTGGAGTCCAGGCCGCGAAAAACTGTTTTTT | CAWSPGREKLFF
TRBJ2-1 | TRBV7-2 | TRBD2 | . | TGTGCCAGCAGCCTTAGCGGGAGCTCCTACAATGAGCAGTTCTTC | CASSLSGSSYNEQFF
TRBJ1-1 | TRBV30 | TRBD1 | . | TGTGCCTGGGCACCGGGACAGGGAACTGAAGCTTTCTTT | CAWAPGQGTEAFF
TRBJ1-5 | TRBV10-1 | . | . | TGCGCCAGCGTTTTTGGCGCAGGGAATGGCAATCAGCCCCAGCATTTT | CASVFGAGNGNQPQHF
TRBJ2-1 | TRBV11-2 | . | . | TGTGCCAGCAGCCCTACCGGCTATCAAGGGAGCTCCTACAATGAGCAGTTCTTC | CASSPTGYQGSSYNEQFF